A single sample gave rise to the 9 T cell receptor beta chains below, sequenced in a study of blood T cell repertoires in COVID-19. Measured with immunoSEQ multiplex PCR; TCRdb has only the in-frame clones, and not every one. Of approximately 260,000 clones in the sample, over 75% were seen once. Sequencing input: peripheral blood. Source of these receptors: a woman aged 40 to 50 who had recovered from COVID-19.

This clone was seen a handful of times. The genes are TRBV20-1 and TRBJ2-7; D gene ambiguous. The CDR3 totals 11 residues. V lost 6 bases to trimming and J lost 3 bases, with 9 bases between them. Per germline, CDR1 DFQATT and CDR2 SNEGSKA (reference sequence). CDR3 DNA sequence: TGCAGTGCCCGATCTAACTACGAGCAGTACTTC. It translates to CSARSNYEQYF.

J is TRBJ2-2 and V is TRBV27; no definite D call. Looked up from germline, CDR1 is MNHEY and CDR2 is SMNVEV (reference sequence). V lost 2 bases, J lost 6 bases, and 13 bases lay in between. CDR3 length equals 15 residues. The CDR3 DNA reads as TGTGCCAGCAGTTTACCCGGTAACAGACCCGGGGAGCTGTTTTTT. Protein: CASSLPGNRPGELFF.

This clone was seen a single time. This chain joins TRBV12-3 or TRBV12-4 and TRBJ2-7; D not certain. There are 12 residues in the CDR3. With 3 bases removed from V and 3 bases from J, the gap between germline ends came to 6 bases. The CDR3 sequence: CASSFGGYEQYF. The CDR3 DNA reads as TGTGCCAGCAGTTTTGGCGGCTACGAGCAGTACTTC.

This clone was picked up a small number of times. CDR3 sequence reads: CASSLLGQGGHEQYF. CDR3 sequence (DNA): TGTGCCAGCAGCTTATTAGGACAGGGGGGCCACGAGCAGTACTTC. The genes are TRBV7-9 and TRBJ2-7; TRBD1 aligns across 10 bases. Looked up from germline, CDR1 is SEHNR and CDR2 is FQNEAQ (reference sequence). V shed 2 bases, J shed 5 bases, and the junction held 6 bases outside the gene matches. The CDR3 length is 15 residues.

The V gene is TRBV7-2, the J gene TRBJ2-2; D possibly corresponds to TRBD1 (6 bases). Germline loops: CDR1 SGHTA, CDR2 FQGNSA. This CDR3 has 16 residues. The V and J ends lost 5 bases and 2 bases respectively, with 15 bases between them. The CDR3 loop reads CASSLETGTNTGELFF. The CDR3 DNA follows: TGTGCCAGCAGCCTCGAAACAGGGACCAACACCGGGGAGCTGTTTTTT.

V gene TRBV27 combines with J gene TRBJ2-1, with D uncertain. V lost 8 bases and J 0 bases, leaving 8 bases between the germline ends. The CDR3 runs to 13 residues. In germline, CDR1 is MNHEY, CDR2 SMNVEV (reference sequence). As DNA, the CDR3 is TGTGCCAGCCGTATGAGCTCCTACAATGAGCAGTTCTTC. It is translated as CASRMSSYNEQFF.

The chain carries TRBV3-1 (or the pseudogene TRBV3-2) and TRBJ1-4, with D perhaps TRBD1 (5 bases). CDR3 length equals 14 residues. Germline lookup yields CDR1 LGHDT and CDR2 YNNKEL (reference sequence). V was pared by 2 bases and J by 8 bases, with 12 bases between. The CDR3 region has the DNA TGTGCCAGCAGCCAAACCTACAGGAGCGAAAAACTGTTTTTT. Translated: CASSQTYRSEKLFF.

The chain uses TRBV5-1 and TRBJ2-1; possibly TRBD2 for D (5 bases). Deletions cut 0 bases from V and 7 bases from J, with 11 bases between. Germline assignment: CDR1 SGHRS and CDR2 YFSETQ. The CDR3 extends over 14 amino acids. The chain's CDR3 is CASSLVVASNEQFF. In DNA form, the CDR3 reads TGCGCCAGCAGCTTGGTGGTAGCGTCAAATGAGCAGTTCTTC. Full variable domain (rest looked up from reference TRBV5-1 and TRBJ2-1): KAGVTQTPRYLIKTRGQQVTLSCSPISGHRSVSWYQQTPGQGLQFLFEYFSETQRNKGNFPGRFSGRQFSNSRSEMNVSTLELGDSALYLCASSLVVASNEQFFGPGTRLTVL.

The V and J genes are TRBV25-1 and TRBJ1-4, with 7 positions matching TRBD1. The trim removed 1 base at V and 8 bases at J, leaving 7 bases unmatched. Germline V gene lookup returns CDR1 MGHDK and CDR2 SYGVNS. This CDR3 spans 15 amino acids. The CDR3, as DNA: TGTGCCAGCAGTGAATGGAAAGGGACAGAGGAAAAACTGTTTTTT. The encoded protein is CASSEWKGTEEKLFF. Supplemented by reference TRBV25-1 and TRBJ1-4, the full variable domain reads EADIYQTPRYLVIGTGKKITLECSQTMGHDKMYWYQQDPGMELHLIHYSYGVNSTEKGDLSSESTVSRIRTEHFPLTLESARPSHTSQYLCASSEWKGTEEKLFFGSGTQLSVL.